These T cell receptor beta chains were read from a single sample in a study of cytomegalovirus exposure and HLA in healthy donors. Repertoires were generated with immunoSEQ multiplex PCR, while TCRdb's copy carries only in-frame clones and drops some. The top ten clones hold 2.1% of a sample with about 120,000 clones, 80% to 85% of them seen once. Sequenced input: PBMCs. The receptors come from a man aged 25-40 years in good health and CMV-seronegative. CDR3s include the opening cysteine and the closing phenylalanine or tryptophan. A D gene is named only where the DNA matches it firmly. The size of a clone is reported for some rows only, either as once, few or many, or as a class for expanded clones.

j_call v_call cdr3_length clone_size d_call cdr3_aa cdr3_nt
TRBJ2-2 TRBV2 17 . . CASSDPLAGPNTGELFF TGTGCCAGCAGTGACCCCCTGGCGGGGCCGAACACCGGGGAGCTGTTTTTT
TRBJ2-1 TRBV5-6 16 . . CASSLFTGGDYNEQFF TGTGCCAGCAGCTTATTCACAGGCGGGGATTACAATGAGCAGTTCTTC
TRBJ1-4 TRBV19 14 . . CATNRGAYNEKLFF TGTGCCACTAACCGGGGGGCCTATAATGAAAAACTGTTTTTT
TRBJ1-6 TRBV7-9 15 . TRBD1 CASSRPGQGHSPLHF TGTGCCAGCAGTCGCCCAGGACAGGGACATTCACCCCTCCACTTT
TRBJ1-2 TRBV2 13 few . CASRDTGPGGYTF TGTGCCAGCAGGGATACAGGGCCAGGAGGCTACACCTTC
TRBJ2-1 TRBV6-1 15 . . CASNGGTASYNEQFF TGTGCCAGCAATGGGGGGACGGCCTCCTACAATGAGCAGTTCTTC
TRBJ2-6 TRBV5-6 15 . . CASSFQGSGANGLTF TGTGCCAGCAGCTTCCAGGGTTCTGGGGCCAACGGCCTGACTTTC
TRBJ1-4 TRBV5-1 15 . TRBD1 CASSLTGTGGEKLFF TGCGCCAGCAGCTTGACCGGGACAGGGGGTGAAAAACTGTTTTTT
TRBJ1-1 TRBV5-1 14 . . CASSPRRVNTEAFF TGCGCCAGCAGCCCCAGACGGGTGAACACTGAAGCTTTCTTT
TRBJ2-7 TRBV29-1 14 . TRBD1 CSVEGPGGVYEQYF TGCAGCGTTGAGGGTCCAGGGGGCGTTTACGAGCAGTACTTC
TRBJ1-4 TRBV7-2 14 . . CASSRTGGKEKLFF TGTGCCAGCAGCCGTACGGGGGGAAAAGAAAAACTGTTTTTT
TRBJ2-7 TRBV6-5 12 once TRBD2 CASSAGGYEQYF TGTGCCAGCAGTGCGGGGGGGTACGAGCAGTACTTC
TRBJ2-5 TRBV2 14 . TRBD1 CASSGQGRRETQYF TGTGCCAGCAGTGGACAGGGTAGGAGAGAGACCCAGTACTTC
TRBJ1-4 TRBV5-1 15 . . CASQLGGPGNEKLFF TGCGCCAGCCAGCTGGGAGGGCCAGGAAATGAAAAACTGTTTTTT
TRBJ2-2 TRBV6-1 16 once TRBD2 CASSATSGGVYRELFF TGTGCCAGCAGTGCCACTAGCGGGGGGGTCTACAGGGAGCTGTTTTTT
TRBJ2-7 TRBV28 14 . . CASSFGGETYEQYF TGTGCCAGCAGTTTCGGAGGGGAGACCTACGAGCAGTACTTC
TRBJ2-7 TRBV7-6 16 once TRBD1 CASSLEVPGQGTVQYF TGTGCCAGCAGCTTAGAAGTCCCGGGACAGGGGACAGTGCAGTACTTC
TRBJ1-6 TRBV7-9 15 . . CSSSDREIYNSPLHF TGTTCCAGCAGCGACCGGGAGATCTATAATTCACCCCTCCACTTT
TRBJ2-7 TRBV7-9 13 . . CASSPTGWYEQYF TGTGCCAGCAGCCCAACAGGGTGGTACGAGCAGTACTTC
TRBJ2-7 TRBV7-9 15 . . CASISFTGSKDEQYF TGTGCCAGCATCTCTTTCACAGGGTCGAAGGACGAGCAGTACTTC
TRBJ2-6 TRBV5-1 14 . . CASSPLSGANVLTF TGCGCCAGCAGCCCCCTCTCTGGGGCCAACGTCCTGACTTTC
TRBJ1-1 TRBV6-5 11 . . CASSSQLETFF TGTGCCAGCAGTTCCCAATTGGAGACCTTCTTT
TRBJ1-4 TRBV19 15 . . CASSDTGRTNEKLFF TGTGCCAGTAGCGATACAGGACGGACTAATGAAAAACTGTTTTTT
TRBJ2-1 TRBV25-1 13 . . CASQGASYNEQFF TGTGCCAGCCAAGGGGCCTCCTACAATGAGCAGTTCTTC
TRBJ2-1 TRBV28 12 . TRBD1 CASSSGGNEQFF TGTGCCAGCAGTTCAGGGGGCAATGAGCAGTTCTTC
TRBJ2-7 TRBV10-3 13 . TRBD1 CASMSDRLDEQYF TGTGCCAGCATGTCGGACAGGCTGGACGAGCAGTACTTC
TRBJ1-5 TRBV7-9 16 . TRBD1 CASSRDRVFSNQPQHF TGTGCCAGCAGCCGGGACAGGGTCTTTAGCAATCAGCCCCAGCATTTT
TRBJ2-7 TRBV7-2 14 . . CASSLPGLAYEQYF TGTGCCAGCAGCTTACCAGGGTTGGCCTACGAGCAGTACTTC
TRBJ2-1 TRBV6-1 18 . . CASSEKFAMGKGDNEQFF TGTGCCAGCAGTGAAAAATTTGCGATGGGTAAGGGGGACAATGAGCAGTTCTTC
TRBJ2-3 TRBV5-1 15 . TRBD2 CASSSGLAETDTQYF TGCGCCAGCAGCTCGGGACTAGCGGAGACAGATACGCAGTATTTT
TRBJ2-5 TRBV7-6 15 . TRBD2 CASSRTSGEKETQYF TGTGCCAGCAGTCGGACTAGCGGGGAAAAAGAGACCCAGTACTTC
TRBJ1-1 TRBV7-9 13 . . CASLGGSNTEAFF TGTGCCAGCTTAGGGGGTTCCAACACTGAAGCTTTCTTT
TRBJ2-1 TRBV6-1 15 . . CASSLMQGSYNEQFF TGTGCCAGCAGTCTCATGCAGGGCTCCTACAATGAGCAGTTCTTC
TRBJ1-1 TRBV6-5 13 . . CASSYSEATEAFF TGTGCCAGCAGTTACTCGGAGGCGACTGAAGCTTTCTTT
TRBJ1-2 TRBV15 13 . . CATSKTSTDGYTF TGTGCCACCAGCAAGACCAGTACAGATGGCTACACCTTC
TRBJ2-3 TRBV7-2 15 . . CASSLDSSSTDTQYF TGTGCCAGCAGCTTAGACTCTAGCAGCACAGATACGCAGTATTTT
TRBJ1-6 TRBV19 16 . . CASTTSGGKIGSPLHF TGTGCCAGTACCACAAGCGGGGGGAAGATCGGCTCACCCCTCCACTTT
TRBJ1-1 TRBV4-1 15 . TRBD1 CASRRPGQANTEAFF TGCGCCAGCAGGCGTCCGGGACAGGCAAACACTGAAGCTTTCTTT
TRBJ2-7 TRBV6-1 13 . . CASRRLLGYEQYF TGTGCCAGCAGGAGGTTATTGGGCTACGAGCAGTACTTC
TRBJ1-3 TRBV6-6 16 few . CASSSNILSERNTIYF TGTGCCAGCAGTTCGAACATTTTGTCAGAGCGGAACACCATATATTTT
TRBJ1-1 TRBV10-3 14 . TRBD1 CAISSGTANTEAFF TGTGCCATCAGCTCCGGGACAGCGAACACTGAAGCTTTCTTT
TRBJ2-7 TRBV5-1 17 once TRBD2 CASSSGLAGGHSNEQYF TGCGCCAGCAGCTCCGGACTAGCGGGGGGGCACTCCAACGAGCAGTACTTC